A selection of T cell receptor beta chains follows, all from one sample in a study of Tregs in tolerant kidney transplant recipients. The antigens of these receptors remain unknown. The method was immunoSEQ multiplex PCR; TCRdb's version includes in-frame clones alone and lacks a portion of them. This sample carries approximately 30,000 clones, 82% of them seen once, and the ten largest clones take about 2.2%. What was sequenced was Tregs from blood cultured with allogeneic cells. The receptors come from a human donor in good health. Each CDR3 is given with its conserved first and last residue. Fields, in order: V gene, CDR3 protein.

V gene: TRBV7-8
CDR3 protein: CASSLESRSYEQYF

V gene: TRBV5-1
CDR3 protein: CASSLSRDTEAFF

V gene: TRBV11-1
CDR3 protein: CASSLSSGGPYNEQFF

V gene: TRBV5-4
CDR3 protein: CASSLFYGEQFF

V gene: TRBV5-1
CDR3 protein: CASSEAIYSYNEQFF

V gene: TRBV11-3
CDR3 protein: CASSPGSGENNEQFF

V gene: TRBV10-3
CDR3 protein: CAIRDRGQETQYF

V gene: TRBV11-2
CDR3 protein: CASSFASPGQSYEQYF

V gene: TRBV4-2
CDR3 protein: CASSQGIGGQGMYEQYF

V gene: TRBV7-9
CDR3 protein: CASSYGAPYHTDTQYF

V gene: TRBV7-2
CDR3 protein: CASGQGRWAGELFF

V gene: TRBV5-4
CDR3 protein: CASSVGLATDTQYF

V gene: TRBV12-5
CDR3 protein: CASGLDLGLLLFF

V gene: TRBV15
CDR3 protein: CATSRDRARGPTDTQYF

V gene: TRBV7-3
CDR3 protein: CASSPGPAYEQYF

V gene: TRBV7-9
CDR3 protein: CASSLILSGYTF

V gene: TRBV7-8
CDR3 protein: CASSLAGGTGEQYF

V gene: TRBV2
CDR3 protein: CASRQRGSTDTQYF

V gene: TRBV7-3
CDR3 protein: CASSLDGGWDTQYF

V gene: TRBV30
CDR3 protein: CAWSRRGSRGGTDTQYF

V gene: TRBV19
CDR3 protein: CASSMGFRDTLNYGYTF

V gene: TRBV5-1
CDR3 protein: CASSGTGRYNEQFF

V gene: TRBV5-1
CDR3 protein: CASSLGLAGLDEQFF

V gene: TRBV29-1
CDR3 protein: CSVGQVNEKLFF

V gene: TRBV5-1
CDR3 protein: CASRLIQGTTEAFF

V gene: TRBV14
CDR3 protein: CASSQGGGVKAFF

V gene: TRBV27
CDR3 protein: CASRPGTNFFRGRTDTQYF

V gene: TRBV11-3
CDR3 protein: CASSLDRDRAHYF

V gene: TRBV11-2
CDR3 protein: CASSLTLSEQYF

V gene: TRBV10-3
CDR3 protein: CAISLAGGDTQYF

V gene: TRBV7-9
CDR3 protein: CASTTRGNTGELFF

V gene: TRBV11-3
CDR3 protein: CASSFKNTGELFF

V gene: TRBV6-1
CDR3 protein: CASRAVLGANVLTF

V gene: TRBV2
CDR3 protein: CASSVVRNTEAFF

V gene: TRBV19
CDR3 protein: CASHPTGDEKLFF

V gene: TRBV5-1
CDR3 protein: CASSFPFGAAGVTDTQYF

V gene: TRBV28
CDR3 protein: CASSSAGSGEQYF

V gene: TRBV9
CDR3 protein: CASSVGGTGSYEQYF